A selection of T cell receptor beta chains follows, all from one sample in a study of blood T cell repertoires in COVID-19. TCRdb's copy holds only in-frame clones and misses some; the assay was immunoSEQ multiplex PCR. This sample carries tens of thousands of clones, 82% of them seen once, and the ten largest clones take over 12%. Material: peripheral blood. These receptors originate from a human donor in a cohort sampled during active COVID-19. CDR3s leave out the opening cysteine and the closing phenylalanine or tryptophan.

CDR3 protein	V gene	J gene	CDR3 length
ARGHKGRNTEAF	TRBV21-1	TRBJ1-1	12
ASSSRGLAGPTDTQY	TRBV7-3	TRBJ2-3	15
ASSRGQGTEKLF	TRBV7-8	TRBJ1-4	12
ASRRTGNYGYT	TRBV6-5	TRBJ1-2	11
ASSQDKAGGAVNTGELF	TRBV4-2	TRBJ2-2	17
ASSLGGRPSYNEQF	TRBV7-8	TRBJ2-1	14
SASGGNSYNEQF	TRBV20-1	TRBJ2-1	12
ASSPVGDWNQPQH	TRBV7-9	TRBJ1-5	13
ASTGNRGGDGELF	TRBV5-4	TRBJ2-2	13
ASSPTGAGANVLT	TRBV5-1	TRBJ2-6	13
ASNRVNNQPQH	TRBV6-5	TRBJ1-5	11
AWSVAGNSPLH	TRBV30	TRBJ1-6	11
ASSPGLDGETQY	TRBV18	TRBJ2-5	12
ASSPDPGTEETQY	TRBV18	TRBJ2-5	13
ASSPYGGARTEAF	TRBV3-1/TRBV3-2	TRBJ1-1	13
ASSLALGGQGRGYT	TRBV7-9	TRBJ1-2	14
ASSFWRTYNEQF	TRBV5-6	TRBJ2-1	12
AARDGTGELF	TRBV12-3/TRBV12-4	TRBJ2-2	10
ASSGPGGRSEAF	TRBV10-1	TRBJ1-1	12
ASSSTGGVYGYT	TRBV10-2	TRBJ1-2	12
AGRGRPNTEAF	TRBV30	TRBJ1-1	11
ASSQIMGSGREETQY	TRBV3-1/TRBV3-2	TRBJ2-5	15
ASTAMGQGGNTGELF	TRBV4-2	TRBJ2-2	15
ASSPRSGPTYEQY	TRBV7-2	TRBJ2-7	13
ASSWGRLYEQY	TRBV7-8	TRBJ2-7	11
ASSLVGDSYNEQF	TRBV5-5	TRBJ2-1	13
ASSLDSGQGNTEAF	TRBV11-3	TRBJ1-1	14
ASSLGTGVSGEQY	TRBV7-9	TRBJ2-7	13
ASSLLGTGGSYEQY	TRBV5-6	TRBJ2-7	14
ASSLNGRNTEAF	TRBV7-3	TRBJ1-1	12
ARNRVIYDQPQH	TRBV19	TRBJ1-5	12
ASSPGTQNTEAF	TRBV18	TRBJ1-1	12
AWSMTGIRNTIY	TRBV30	TRBJ1-3	12
ASSYASGGNSPLH	TRBV6-6	TRBJ1-6	13
ASSESPLDTYEQY	TRBV5-1	TRBJ2-7	13
ATRDELAGDENTQY	TRBV24-1	TRBJ2-3	14
ASSGGQGSDEQY	TRBV21-1	TRBJ2-7	12
ASGLVRGGNTEAF	TRBV12-5	TRBJ1-1	13
ASSLGESGVEAF	TRBV27	TRBJ1-1	12
ATRQGINQPQH	TRBV15	TRBJ1-5	11
ASSLLTGGAGAF	TRBV6-5	TRBJ1-1	12
ASHSDRVYGYT	TRBV6-5	TRBJ1-2	11
ASSQDRATNEKLF	TRBV7-2	TRBJ1-4	13
ASSTTGTGNEQF	TRBV28	TRBJ2-1	12
ASSQAPSGQQY	TRBV14	TRBJ2-7	11
ASSQNPGQGRYEQY	TRBV3-1/TRBV3-2	TRBJ2-7	14
ASSFAGGSEKLF	TRBV7-9	TRBJ1-4	12
SPGTPHQKLSYEQY	TRBV29-1	TRBJ2-7	14
ASSLEGGAEQY	TRBV7-6	TRBJ2-7	11
ASSSRWALVRYEQY	TRBV4-1	TRBJ2-7	14
ASSLSTEGGTEAF	TRBV28	TRBJ1-1	13
AISESRLGGGGDTQY	TRBV10-3	TRBJ2-3	15
ASSASGTGTYSPLH	TRBV2	TRBJ1-6	14
ATSQNRGPNEKLF	TRBV15	TRBJ1-4	13
ASRHTLAGAPYNEQF	TRBV5-6	TRBJ2-1	15